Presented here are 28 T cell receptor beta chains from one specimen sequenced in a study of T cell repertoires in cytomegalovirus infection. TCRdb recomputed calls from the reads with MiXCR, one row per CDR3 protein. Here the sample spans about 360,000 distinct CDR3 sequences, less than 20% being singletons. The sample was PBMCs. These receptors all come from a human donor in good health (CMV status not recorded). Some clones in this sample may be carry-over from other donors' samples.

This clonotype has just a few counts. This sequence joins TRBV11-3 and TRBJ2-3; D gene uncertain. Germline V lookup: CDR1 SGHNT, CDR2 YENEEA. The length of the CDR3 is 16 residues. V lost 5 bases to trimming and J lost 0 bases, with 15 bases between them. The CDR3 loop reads CASSMGWGSSTDTQYF. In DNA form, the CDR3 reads TGTGCCAGCAGCATGGGATGGGGATCTAGCACAGATACGCAGTATTTT.

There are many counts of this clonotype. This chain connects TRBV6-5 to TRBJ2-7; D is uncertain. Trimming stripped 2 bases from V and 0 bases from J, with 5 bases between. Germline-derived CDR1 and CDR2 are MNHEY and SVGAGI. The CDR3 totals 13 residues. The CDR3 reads CASSYGASYEQYF. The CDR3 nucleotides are TGTGCCAGCAGTTACGGAGCCTCCTACGAGCAGTACTTC.

The CDR3 DNA sequence: TGTGCCACCAGTGATAACAGGGATGACACCGGGGAGCTGTTTTTT. Translation gives CATSDNRDDTGELFF. The rearrangement links TRBV24-1 to TRBJ2-2; D possibly corresponds to TRBD1 (6 bases). Germline CDR1 is KGHDR and CDR2 is SFDVKD. V was shortened by 3 bases and J by 3 bases, with 10 bases between the two germline ends. The CDR3 runs to 15 residues.

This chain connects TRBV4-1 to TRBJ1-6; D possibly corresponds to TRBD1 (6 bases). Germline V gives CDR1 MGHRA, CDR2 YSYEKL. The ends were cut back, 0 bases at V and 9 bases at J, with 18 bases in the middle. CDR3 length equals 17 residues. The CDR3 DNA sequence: TGCGCCAGCAGCCAAGATCTCGGGACAAGCACCGGTTCACCCCTCCACTTT. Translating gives CASSQDLGTSTGSPLHF.

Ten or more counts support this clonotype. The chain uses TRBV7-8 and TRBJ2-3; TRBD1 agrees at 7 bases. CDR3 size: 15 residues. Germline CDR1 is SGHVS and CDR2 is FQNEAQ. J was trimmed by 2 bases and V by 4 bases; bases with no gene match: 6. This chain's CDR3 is CASSSWDSHTDTQYF. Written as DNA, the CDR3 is TGTGCCAGCAGCTCGTGGGACAGCCACACAGATACGCAGTATTTT.

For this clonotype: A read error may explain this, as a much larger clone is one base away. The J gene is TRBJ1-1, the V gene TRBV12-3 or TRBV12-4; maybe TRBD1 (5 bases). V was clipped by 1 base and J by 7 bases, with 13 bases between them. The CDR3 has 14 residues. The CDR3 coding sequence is TGTGCCAGCAGTTTAGGGCAGGGTGGGAATGAAGCTTTCTTT. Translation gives CASSLGQGGNEAFF.

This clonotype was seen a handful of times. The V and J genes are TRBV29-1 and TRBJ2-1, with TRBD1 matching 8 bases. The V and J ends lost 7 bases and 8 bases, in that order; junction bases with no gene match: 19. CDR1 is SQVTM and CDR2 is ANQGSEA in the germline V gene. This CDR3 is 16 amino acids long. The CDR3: CSGTGQGLIRFDEQFF. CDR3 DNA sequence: TGCAGCGGGACAGGACAGGGTTTAATTCGTTTCGATGAGCAGTTCTTC.

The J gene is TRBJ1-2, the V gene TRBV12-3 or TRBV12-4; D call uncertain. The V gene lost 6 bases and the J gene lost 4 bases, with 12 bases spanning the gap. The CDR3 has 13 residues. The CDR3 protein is CASSGRIVYGYTF. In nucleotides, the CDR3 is TGTGCCAGCAGCGGGAGAATAGTCTATGGCTACACCTTC.

The CDR3 DNA reads as TGTGCCAGCAGCCCAATTCTGGGAGGGGAGCTGTTTTTT. Translation gives CASSPILGGELFF. The V gene is TRBV7-8, the J gene TRBJ2-2; no definite D call. The germline V gene has CDR1 SGHVS and CDR2 FQNEAQ. This CDR3 comprises 13 residues. V lost 5 bases to trimming and J lost 8 bases, with 12 bases between them.

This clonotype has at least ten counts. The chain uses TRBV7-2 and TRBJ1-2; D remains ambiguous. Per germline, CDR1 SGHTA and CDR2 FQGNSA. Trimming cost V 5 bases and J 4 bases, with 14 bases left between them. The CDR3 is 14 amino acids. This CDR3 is CASSPSRASYGYTF. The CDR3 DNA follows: TGTGCCAGCAGCCCCTCACGCGCATCCTATGGCTACACCTTC.

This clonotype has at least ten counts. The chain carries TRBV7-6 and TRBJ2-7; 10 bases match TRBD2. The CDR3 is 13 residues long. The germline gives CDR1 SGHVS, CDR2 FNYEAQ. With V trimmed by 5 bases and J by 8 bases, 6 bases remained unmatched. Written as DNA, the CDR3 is TGTGCCAGCAGCCGCTCTAGCGGGAGTCAGCAGTACTTC. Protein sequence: CASSRSSGSQQYF.

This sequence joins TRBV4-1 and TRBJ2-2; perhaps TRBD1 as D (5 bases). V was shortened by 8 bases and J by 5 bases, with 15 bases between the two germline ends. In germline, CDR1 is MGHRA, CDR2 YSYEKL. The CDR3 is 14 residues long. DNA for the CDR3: TGCGCCAGCGAAGGGGTCGTAAGGACCGGGGAGCTGTTTTTT. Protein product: CASEGVVRTGELFF.

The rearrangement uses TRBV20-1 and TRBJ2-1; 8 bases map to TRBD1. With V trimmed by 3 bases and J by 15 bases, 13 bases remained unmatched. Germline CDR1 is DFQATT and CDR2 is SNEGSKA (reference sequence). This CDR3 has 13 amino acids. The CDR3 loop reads CSASGGQATYPFF. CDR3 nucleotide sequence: TGCAGTGCTAGTGGGGGACAGGCCACCTATCCGTTCTTC.

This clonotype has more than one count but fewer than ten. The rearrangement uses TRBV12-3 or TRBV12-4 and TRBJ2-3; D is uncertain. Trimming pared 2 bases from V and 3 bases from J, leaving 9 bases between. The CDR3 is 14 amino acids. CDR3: CASSLPGRTDTQYF. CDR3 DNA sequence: TGTGCCAGCAGTTTACCGGGTAGGACAGATACGCAGTATTTT.

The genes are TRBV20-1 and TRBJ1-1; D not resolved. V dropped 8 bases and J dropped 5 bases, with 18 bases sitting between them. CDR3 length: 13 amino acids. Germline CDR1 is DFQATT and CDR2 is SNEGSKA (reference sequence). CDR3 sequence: CSHRTTWETEAFF. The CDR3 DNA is TGCAGTCACCGAACTACGTGGGAGACTGAAGCTTTCTTT.

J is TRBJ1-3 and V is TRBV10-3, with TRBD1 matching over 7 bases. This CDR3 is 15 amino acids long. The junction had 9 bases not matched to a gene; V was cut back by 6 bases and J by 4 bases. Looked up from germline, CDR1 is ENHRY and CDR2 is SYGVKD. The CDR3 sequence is CAISKGQSVGNTIYF. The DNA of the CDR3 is TGTGCCATCAGCAAGGGACAGTCCGTCGGAAACACCATATATTTT.

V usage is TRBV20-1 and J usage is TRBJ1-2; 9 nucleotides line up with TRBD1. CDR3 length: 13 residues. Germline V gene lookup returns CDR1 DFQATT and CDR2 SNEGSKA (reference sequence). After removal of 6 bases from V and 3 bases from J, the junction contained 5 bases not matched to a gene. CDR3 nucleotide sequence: TGCAGTGCAAAGGGACAGGGCTACTATGGCTACACCTTC. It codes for CSAKGQGYYGYTF.

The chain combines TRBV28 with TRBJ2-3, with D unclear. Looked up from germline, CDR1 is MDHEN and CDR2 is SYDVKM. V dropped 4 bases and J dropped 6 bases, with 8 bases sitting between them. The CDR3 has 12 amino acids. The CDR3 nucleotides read TGTGCCAGCAGTTCTGTTCCTGATACGCAGTATTTT. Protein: CASSSVPDTQYF.

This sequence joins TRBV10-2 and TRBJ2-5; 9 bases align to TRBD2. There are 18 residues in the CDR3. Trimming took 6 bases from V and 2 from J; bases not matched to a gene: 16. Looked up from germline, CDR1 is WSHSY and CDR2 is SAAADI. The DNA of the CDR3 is TGCGCCAGCAGCATTCAGGGACTAGCTGGAGGGAGACAAGAGACCCAGTACTTC. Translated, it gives CASSIQGLAGGRQETQYF.

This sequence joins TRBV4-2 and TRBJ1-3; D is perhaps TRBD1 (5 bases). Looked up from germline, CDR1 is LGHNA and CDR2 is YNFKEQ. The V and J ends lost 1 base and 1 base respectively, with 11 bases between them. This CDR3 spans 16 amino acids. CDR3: CASSQVARESGNTIYF. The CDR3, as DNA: TGTGCCAGCAGCCAAGTGGCCAGGGAATCTGGAAACACCATATATTTT.

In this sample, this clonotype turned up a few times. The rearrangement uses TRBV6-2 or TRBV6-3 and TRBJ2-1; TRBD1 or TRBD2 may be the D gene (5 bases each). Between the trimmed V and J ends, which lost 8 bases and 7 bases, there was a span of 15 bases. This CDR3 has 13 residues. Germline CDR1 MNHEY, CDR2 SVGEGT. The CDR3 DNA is TGTGCCAGCGCCCGGGACGGCACTAATGAGCAGTTCTTC. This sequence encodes CASARDGTNEQFF.

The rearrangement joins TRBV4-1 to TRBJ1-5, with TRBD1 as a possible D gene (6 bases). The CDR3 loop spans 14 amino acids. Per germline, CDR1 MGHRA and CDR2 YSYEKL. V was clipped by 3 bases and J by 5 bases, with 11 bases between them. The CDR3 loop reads CASSQSRQDQPQHF. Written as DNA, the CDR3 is TGCGCCAGCAGCCAGAGTAGACAGGATCAGCCCCAGCATTTT.

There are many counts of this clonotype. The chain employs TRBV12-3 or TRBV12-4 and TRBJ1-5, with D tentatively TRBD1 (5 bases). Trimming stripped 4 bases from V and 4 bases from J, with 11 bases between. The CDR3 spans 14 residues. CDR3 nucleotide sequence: TGTGCCAGCAGTTCCCGGGGCTCGAATCAGCCCCAGCATTTT. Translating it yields CASSSRGSNQPQHF.

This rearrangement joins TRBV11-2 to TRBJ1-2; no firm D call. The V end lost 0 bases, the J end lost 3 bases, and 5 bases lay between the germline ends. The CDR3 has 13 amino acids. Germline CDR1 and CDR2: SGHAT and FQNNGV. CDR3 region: CASSLDMDYGYTF. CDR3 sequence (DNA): TGTGCCAGCAGCTTAGATATGGACTATGGCTACACCTTC.

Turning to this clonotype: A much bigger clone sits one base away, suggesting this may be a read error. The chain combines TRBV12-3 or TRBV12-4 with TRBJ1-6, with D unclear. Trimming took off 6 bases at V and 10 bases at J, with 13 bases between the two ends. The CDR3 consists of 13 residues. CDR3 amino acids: CASRRTPGSPLHF. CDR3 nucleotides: TGTGCCAGCAGGAGAACGCCGGGGTCACCCCTCCACTTT.

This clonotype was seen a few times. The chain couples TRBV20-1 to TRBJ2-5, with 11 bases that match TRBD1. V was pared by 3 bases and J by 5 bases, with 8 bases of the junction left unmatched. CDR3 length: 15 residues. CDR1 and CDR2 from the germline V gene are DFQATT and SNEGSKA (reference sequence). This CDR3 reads CSASRTGGGGETQYF. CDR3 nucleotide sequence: TGCAGTGCTAGTCGGACAGGGGGCGGAGGGGAGACCCAGTACTTC.

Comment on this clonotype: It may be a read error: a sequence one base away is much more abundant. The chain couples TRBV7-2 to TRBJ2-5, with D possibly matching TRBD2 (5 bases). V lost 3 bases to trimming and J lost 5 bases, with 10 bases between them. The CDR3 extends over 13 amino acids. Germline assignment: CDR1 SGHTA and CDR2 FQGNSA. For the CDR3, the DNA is TGTGCCAGCAGCTTTAGGCGGGTGGAGACCCAGTACTTC. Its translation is CASSFRRVETQYF.

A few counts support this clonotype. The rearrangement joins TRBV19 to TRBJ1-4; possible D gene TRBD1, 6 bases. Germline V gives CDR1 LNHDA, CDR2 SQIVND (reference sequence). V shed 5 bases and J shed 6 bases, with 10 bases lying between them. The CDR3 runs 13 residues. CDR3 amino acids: CASSPRTDEKLFF. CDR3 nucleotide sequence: TGTGCCAGTAGTCCCCGGACAGATGAAAAACTGTTTTTT.